This T cell receptor (beta chain) was sequenced during a study of blood T cell repertoires in COVID-19. This clone was seen more than once but under ten times. This CDR3 is 18 amino acids long. Germline V CDR1 and CDR2: SEHNR, FQNEAQ (reference sequence). With V trimmed by 6 bases and J by 0 bases, 16 bases remained unmatched. The protocol was immunoSEQ multiplex PCR, while the TCRdb copy is restricted to in-frame clones and leaves out a portion. The repertoire has some 320,000 clones, more than 70% of them found once; the top ten carry over 4%. The clonotype originates from a woman aged 25 to 39 who had recovered from COVID-19. V gene TRBV7-9 combines with J gene TRBJ1-2; the match to TRBD1 covers 7 bases. Sequencing input: PBMCs or T cells enriched from blood (not recorded which). The CDR3 sequence is CASRPGTARGQPNYGYTF. CDR3 nucleotides: TGTGCCAGCAGGCCCGGGACAGCAAGGGGTCAGCCTAACTATGGCTACACCTTC.